This T cell receptor (beta chain) is drawn from a study of cytomegalovirus exposure and HLA in healthy donors. Each donor was nominally healthy when sampled (though unrecorded immune exposures were likely). The primer mix had 60 Vbeta and 13 Jbeta primers. Clones were read by immunoSEQ multiplex PCR, and TCRdb kept only the in-frame ones, dropping some. The sample has about 130,000 clones, more than 80% seen once. Losses at the gene ends were 2 bases for V and 0 bases for J; bases not matched to a gene: 1. The CDR3 runs to 15 residues. Germline V gene lookup returns CDR1 MNHEY and CDR2 SMNVEV (reference sequence).

Sequencing was carried out using PBMCs. The TCR sequence derives from a woman aged 30 to 39 in good health and CMV-seropositive. The genes are TRBV27 and TRBJ1-3; 7 nucleotides align to TRBD1. CDR3 sequence: CASSLGTASGNTIYF. CDR3 coding DNA: TGTGCCAGCAGTTTAGGGACAGCCTCTGGAAACACCATATATTTT.